This T cell receptor (beta chain) was recovered during a study of kidney transplant recipient with SARS-CoV-2 infection. Ten or more counts support this clonotype. TCRdb independently ran MiXCR on the reads; one entry per CDR3 protein. The table lists roughly 250,000 distinct CDR3 sequences, around 30% of them singletons, with around 7.8% in the top ten. Germline loops: CDR1 LGHDT, CDR2 YNNKEL (reference sequence). V was shortened by 5 bases and J by 9 bases, with 28 bases between the two germline ends. The CDR3 runs to 17 residues. The TCR was taken from a male patient between 25 and 39 years old who had COVID-19 and was a kidney transplant recipient. Some T cells here may be from the graft donor. This chain links TRBV3-1 with TRBJ2-5; D is undetermined. The sequencing here drew on a blood sample, taken at baseline and between days 110 and 120 from a kidney transplant recipient. Written as DNA, the CDR3 is TGTGCCAGCAGCGAAAAGATTCCCATTTCTTTCTCTGAGGCCCAGTACTTC. This encodes CASSEKIPISFSEAQYF.